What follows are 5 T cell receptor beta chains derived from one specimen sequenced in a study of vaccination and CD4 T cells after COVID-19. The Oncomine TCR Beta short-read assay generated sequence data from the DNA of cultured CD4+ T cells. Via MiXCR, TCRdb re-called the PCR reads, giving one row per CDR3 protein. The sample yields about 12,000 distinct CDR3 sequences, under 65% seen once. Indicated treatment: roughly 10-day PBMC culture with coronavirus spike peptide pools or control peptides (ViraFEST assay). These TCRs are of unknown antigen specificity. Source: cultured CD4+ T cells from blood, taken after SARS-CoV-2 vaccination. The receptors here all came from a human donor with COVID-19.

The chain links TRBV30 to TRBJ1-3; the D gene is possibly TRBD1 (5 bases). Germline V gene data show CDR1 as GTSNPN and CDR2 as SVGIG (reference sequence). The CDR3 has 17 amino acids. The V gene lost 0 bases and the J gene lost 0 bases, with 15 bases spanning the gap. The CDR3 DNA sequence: TGTGCCTGGAGTGTGTCGTTAGGCAGGGACTCTGGAAACACCATATATTTT. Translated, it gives CAWSVSLGRDSGNTIYF.

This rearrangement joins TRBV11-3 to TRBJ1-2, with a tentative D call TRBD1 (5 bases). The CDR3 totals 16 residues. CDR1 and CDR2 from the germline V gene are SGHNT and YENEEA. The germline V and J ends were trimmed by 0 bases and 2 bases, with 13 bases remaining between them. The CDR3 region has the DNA TGTGCCAGCAGCTTAGATCCCGGCCGGGGGAACTATGGCTACACCTTC. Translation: CASSLDPGRGNYGYTF.

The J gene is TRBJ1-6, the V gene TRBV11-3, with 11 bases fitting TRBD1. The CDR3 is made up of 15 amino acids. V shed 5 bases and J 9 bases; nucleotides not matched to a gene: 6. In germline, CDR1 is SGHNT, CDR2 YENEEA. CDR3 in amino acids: CASSVGQGVGSPLHF. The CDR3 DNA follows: TGTGCCAGCAGCGTGGGACAGGGGGTCGGTTCACCCCTCCACTTT.

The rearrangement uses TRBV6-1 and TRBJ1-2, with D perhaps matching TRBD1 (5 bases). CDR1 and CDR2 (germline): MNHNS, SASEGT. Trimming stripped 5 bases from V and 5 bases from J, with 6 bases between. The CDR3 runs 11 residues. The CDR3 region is CASSQGYGYTF. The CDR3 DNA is TGTGCCAGCAGTCAGGGTTATGGCTACACCTTC.

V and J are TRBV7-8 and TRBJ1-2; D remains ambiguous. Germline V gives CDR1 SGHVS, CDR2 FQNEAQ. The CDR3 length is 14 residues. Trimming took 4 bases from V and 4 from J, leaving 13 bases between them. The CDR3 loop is CASSSRTDTYGYTF. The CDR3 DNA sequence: TGTGCCAGCAGCTCGCGGACGGATACCTATGGCTACACCTTC.